Shown below are 7 T cell receptor beta chains from a single sample sequenced in a study of T cells after yellow fever vaccination. TCRdb re-derived calls from the 5' RACE reads in MiXCR, one entry per CDR3 protein. The sample holds over 45,000 distinct CDR3 sequences; roughly 7.4% are singletons and the top ten take 40% to 45%. This specimen consisted of CD8+ T cells sorted from PBMCs, obtained on the day of the first yellow fever vaccination. These receptors all stem from a man between 18 and 29 years old who received the YFV17D yellow fever vaccine.

This clonotype was observed many times. The chain carries TRBV7-2 and TRBJ1-1; D is ambiguous. CDR1 is SGHTA, CDR2 FQGNSA, per germline. With 1 base removed from V and 3 bases from J, the gap between germline ends came to 6 bases. The CDR3 loop spans 13 amino acids. Here the CDR3 reads CASSLVEYTEAFF. The CDR3 nucleotides read TGTGCCAGCAGCTTAGTGGAGTACACTGAAGCTTTCTTT. Full variable domain (rest looked up from reference TRBV7-2 and TRBJ1-1): GAGVSQSPSNKVTEKGKDVELRCDPISGHTALYWYRQSLGQGLEFLIYFQGNSAPDKSGLPSDRFSAERTGGSVSTLTIQRTQQEDSAVYLCASSLVEYTEAFFGQGTRLTVV.

This clonotype was observed once. This clone may be a read error of a much larger clone one base away. The CDR3 region is CASGRLALQETQYF. In DNA, the CDR3 is TGTGCCAGCGGGCGACTAGCGTTGCAAGAGACCCAGTACTTC. The chain recombines TRBV7-6 with TRBJ2-5; TRBD2 matches 8 bases. This CDR3 is built from 14 residues. Trimming cost V 8 bases and J 2 bases; bases outside gene matches: 7. Per germline, CDR1 SGHVS and CDR2 FNYEAQ.

This clonotype was seen a handful of times. The chain recombines TRBV5-6 with TRBJ2-1; TRBD1 or TRBD2 may be the D gene (6 bases each). This CDR3 has 15 amino acids. The V gene lost 4 bases and the J gene lost 5 bases, with 16 bases spanning the gap. Germline V gene data show CDR1 as SGHDT and CDR2 as YYEEEE. The CDR3 region has the DNA TGTGCCAGCAGCGACACAGGGAGGTTAGACAATGAGCAGTTCTTC. Translating it yields CASSDTGRLDNEQFF.

This clonotype was observed a handful of times. The gene calls are TRBV5-1 and TRBJ1-1; D uncertain. V shed 3 bases and J shed 0 bases, with 12 bases lying between them. CDR1 SGHRS and CDR2 YFSETQ come from the germline V gene. The CDR3 has 15 amino acids. The CDR3 loop reads CASSSLGGMNTEAFF. The CDR3 region has the DNA TGCGCCAGCAGCTCCTTAGGAGGGATGAACACTGAAGCTTTCTTT.

This clonotype showed up many times. The CDR3 is CASRGGQETQYF. In nucleotides, the CDR3 is TGTGCCAGCAGGGGGGGACAAGAGACCCAGTACTTC. The gene calls are TRBV12-3 or TRBV12-4 and TRBJ2-5; the D gene is possibly TRBD2 (6 bases). The CDR3 totals 12 residues. Deletions cut 6 bases from V and 2 bases from J, with 7 bases between.

This clonotype appeared a few times. The rearrangement uses TRBV4-1 and TRBJ1-6; D not resolved. This CDR3 has 15 amino acids. V was cut by 4 bases and J by 8 bases, with 15 bases left in between. Germline lookup yields CDR1 MGHRA and CDR2 YSYEKL. The CDR3 here is CASSPGPGSYSPLHF. CDR3 in DNA: TGCGCCAGCAGCCCCGGACCGGGGAGTTATTCACCCCTCCACTTT.

This clonotype was counted only a few times. This chain joins TRBV11-2 and TRBJ2-5; D gene unclear. Germline V lookup: CDR1 SGHAT, CDR2 FQNNGV. V was shortened by 6 bases and J by 1 base, with 6 bases between the two germline ends. This CDR3 has 12 amino acids. DNA for the CDR3: TGTGCCAGCAGTCTTATCCAAGAGACCCAGTACTTC. This sequence encodes CASSLIQETQYF.